These 9 T cell receptor beta chains originate from one sample sequenced in a study of T cells in Graves' hyperthyroidism and ophthalmopathy. Template material for amplifying TCR beta CDR3 regions consisted of RNA transcripts. HTBI primers were employed in a first-round RT-PCR of the TCR CDR3. TCRdb re-called the multiplex PCR reads with MiXCR, one entry per CDR3 protein. Of hundreds of thousands of distinct CDR3 sequences in the sample, 24% were seen once. Specimen: blood. These TCRs come from a woman younger than 45 with Graves' ophthalmopathy.

This clonotype was detected many times. The V gene is TRBV6-5, the J gene TRBJ1-1; no clear D gene. The V end was cut by 2 bases, the J end by 3 bases, with 7 bases between. The CDR3 runs to 13 residues. From germline, CDR1 is MNHEY and CDR2 SVGAGI. The CDR3 DNA reads TGTGCCAGCAGTTACCGGGTTTACACTGAAGCTTTCTTT. This translates into CASSYRVYTEAFF.

This chain joins TRBV19 and TRBJ1-2, with 8 bases identical to TRBD1. The length of the CDR3 is 14 residues. V was clipped by 7 bases and J by 4 bases; unmatched bases: 8. Per the germline V gene, CDR1 is LNHDA and CDR2 is SQIVND (reference sequence). The CDR3 nucleotides read TGTGCCAGTAAGGACAGGGACAACTCCTATGGCTACACCTTC. Amino acids: CASKDRDNSYGYTF.

This clonotype was detected ten times or more. The chain has TRBV11-2 and TRBJ1-5; D gene ambiguous. Deletions cut 3 bases from V and 6 bases from J, with 12 bases between. The CDR3 extends over 14 amino acids. Germline V gene sequence: CDR1 SGHAT, CDR2 FQNNGV. Here the CDR3 DNA reads TGTGCCAGCAGCTTGGCTGGGGTAGCTCAGCCCCAGCATTTT. As protein: CASSLAGVAQPQHF.

This clonotype was observed at least ten times. The chain is built from TRBV5-1 and TRBJ1-1; D possibly corresponds to TRBD1 (6 bases). The germline V and J ends were trimmed by 4 bases and 5 bases, with 18 bases remaining between them. The CDR3 extends over 15 amino acids. The germline gives CDR1 SGHRS, CDR2 YFSETQ. The CDR3 here is CASSPLGHSETEAFF. Here the CDR3 DNA reads TGCGCCAGCAGCCCCCTGGGACACTCGGAAACTGAAGCTTTCTTT.

This clonotype was detected ten times or more. The DNA for the CDR3 is TGCGCCAGCAGTTTTGAGACGGGGGGCTACGAGCAGTACTTC. This encodes CASSFETGGYEQYF. The V and J genes are TRBV5-1 and TRBJ2-7; the match to TRBD2 covers 7 bases. In germline, CDR1 is SGHRS, CDR2 YFSETQ. The V and J ends lost 5 bases and 3 bases, in that order; junction bases with no gene match: 8. The CDR3 runs to 14 residues.

At least ten counts were recorded for this clonotype. The chain links TRBV20-1 to TRBJ1-1, with D unclear. This CDR3 comprises 12 residues. The V and J ends lost 6 bases and 11 bases respectively, with 19 bases between them. Germline CDR1 and CDR2: DFQATT and SNEGSKA (reference sequence). The CDR3 coding sequence is TGCAGTGCCCCAGCTTCTAGGGATTTCGCTTTCTTT. Its translation: CSAPASRDFAFF.

This clonotype has only a few counts. This chain connects TRBV27 to TRBJ2-2; 11 nucleotides align to TRBD1. V dropped 0 bases and J dropped 7; count of bases not matched to a gene: 4. CDR3 length: 16 residues. Germline CDR1 is MNHEY and CDR2 is SMNVEV (reference sequence). The CDR3 here is CASSLSDRGLNGELFF. The CDR3 DNA is TGTGCCAGCAGTTTATCGGACAGGGGGCTAAACGGGGAGCTGTTTTTT.

This clonotype was detected many times. This chain connects TRBV20-1 to TRBJ2-7, with D unclear. The CDR3 has 13 residues. The V end was cut by 0 bases, the J end by 2 bases, with 8 bases between. The germline V gene encodes CDR1 DFQATT and CDR2 SNEGSKA (reference sequence). CDR3 bases: TGCAGTGCTAGAGAGTTCGATACCTACGAGCAGTACTTC. Protein sequence: CSAREFDTYEQYF.

This clonotype has only a few counts. The chain couples TRBV18 to TRBJ2-7; 8 bases agree with TRBD1. V dropped 6 bases and J dropped 6; count of bases not matched to a gene: 10. Germline CDR1 KGHSH, CDR2 LQKENI. There are 14 residues in the CDR3. As DNA, the CDR3 is TGTGCCAGCTCGCTGGGACAGGAGCAAGGCGAGCAGTACTTC. Translated, it gives CASSLGQEQGEQYF.